This is a list of T cell receptor beta chains from one sample in a study of high-grade serous ovarian cancer treatment subgroups. TCRdb's table, derived via immunoSEQ multiplex PCR, lists solely in-frame clones and lacks some. Altogether 1,900 or so clones are present, almost 85% being singletons, with the ten largest covering roughly 13%. Sequencing was performed on tumor tissue. Receptors originate from a human donor with high-grade serous ovarian cancer. The CDR3 runs from the conserved cysteine through the conserved F or W. A D gene is named only where the DNA matches it firmly. Expanded clones get a size class; other rows say once, few or many, or leave the size out.

clone size: few; J gene: TRBJ1-5; V gene: TRBV2; D gene: .; CDR3 protein: CASSEMRDPQPQHF; CDR3 DNA: TGTGCCAGCAGTGAAATGAGGGATCCCCAGCCCCAGCATTTT
clone size: .; J gene: TRBJ1-5; V gene: TRBV10-3; D gene: .; CDR3 protein: CAISTGNQPQHF; CDR3 DNA: TGTGCCATCAGTACAGGGAATCAGCCCCAGCATTTT
clone size: few; J gene: TRBJ2-1; V gene: TRBV11-2; D gene: .; CDR3 protein: CASSSPLSGTSNEQFF; CDR3 DNA: TGTGCCAGCAGCTCTCCCCTTTCCGGGACGTCCAATGAGCAGTTCTTC
clone size: .; J gene: TRBJ2-4; V gene: TRBV7-2; D gene: .; CDR3 protein: CASSLARAGAQNIQYF; CDR3 DNA: TGTGCCAGCAGCTTAGCCAGGGCAGGGGCTCAAAACATTCAGTACTTC
clone size: once; J gene: TRBJ1-2; V gene: TRBV5-1; D gene: .; CDR3 protein: CASSLNDPYGYTF; CDR3 DNA: TGCGCCAGCAGCTTGAATGACCCTTATGGCTACACCTTC
clone size: .; J gene: TRBJ2-3; V gene: TRBV10-2; D gene: .; CDR3 protein: CASRWGGRLDTQYF; CDR3 DNA: TGCGCCAGCAGGTGGGGGGGCCGTTTGGATACGCAGTATTTT
clone size: .; J gene: TRBJ2-7; V gene: TRBV5-1; D gene: .; CDR3 protein: CASSYTAGTSGEQYF; CDR3 DNA: TGCGCCAGCAGCTACACCGCAGGGACCTCTGGCGAGCAGTACTTC
clone size: .; J gene: TRBJ2-1; V gene: TRBV27; D gene: TRBD2; CDR3 protein: CASSFWGTSGVGEQFF; CDR3 DNA: TGTGCCAGCAGTTTCTGGGGGACTAGCGGGGTCGGTGAGCAGTTCTTC
clone size: .; J gene: TRBJ2-2; V gene: TRBV11-2; D gene: TRBD1; CDR3 protein: CASSPAGQGPGELFF; CDR3 DNA: TGTGCCAGCAGCCCCGCGGGACAGGGACCCGGGGAGCTGTTTTTT
clone size: .; J gene: TRBJ2-2; V gene: TRBV21-1; D gene: .; CDR3 protein: CASMFSGQGPTGELFF; CDR3 DNA: TGTGCCAGCATGTTCAGCGGCCAGGGCCCAACCGGGGAGCTGTTTTTT
clone size: .; J gene: TRBJ2-2; V gene: TRBV5-1; D gene: .; CDR3 protein: CASSLWGPLTGVNTGELFF; CDR3 DNA: TGCGCCAGCAGCTTGTGGGGGCCCCTTACAGGAGTGAACACCGGGGAGCTGTTTTTT
clone size: .; J gene: TRBJ2-5; V gene: TRBV10-3; D gene: .; CDR3 protein: CAIRDPGTIGLAQYF; CDR3 DNA: TGTGCCATCAGGGACCCCGGGACCATCGGCCTGGCCCAGTACTTC
clone size: .; J gene: TRBJ2-2; V gene: TRBV4-2; D gene: TRBD1; CDR3 protein: CASSQGTGVAGELFF; CDR3 DNA: TGTGCCAGCAGCCAAGGGACAGGGGTTGCCGGGGAGCTGTTTTTT
clone size: .; J gene: TRBJ1-2; V gene: TRBV5-6; D gene: TRBD1; CDR3 protein: CASSLGQGDYGYTF; CDR3 DNA: TGTGCCAGCAGCTTAGGACAGGGGGACTATGGCTACACCTTC
clone size: .; J gene: TRBJ2-7; V gene: TRBV21-1; D gene: .; CDR3 protein: CASSTLSGTRVKPYEQYF; CDR3 DNA: TGTGCCAGCAGCACTCTTTCCGGGACGAGGGTGAAACCCTACGAGCAGTACTTC
clone size: .; J gene: TRBJ2-3; V gene: TRBV30; D gene: TRBD2; CDR3 protein: CAWSVRYGTSGADTQYF; CDR3 DNA: TGTGCCTGGAGTGTAAGGTACGGGACTAGCGGTGCAGATACGCAGTATTTT
clone size: .; J gene: TRBJ1-2; V gene: TRBV7-9; D gene: .; CDR3 protein: CASSSGALLPYTF; CDR3 DNA: TGTGCCAGCAGCTCGGGGGCGCTTCTCCCCTACACCTTC
clone size: .; J gene: TRBJ2-5; V gene: TRBV6-5; D gene: .; CDR3 protein: CASSYATHQETQYF; CDR3 DNA: TGTGCCAGCAGTTACGCCACACACCAAGAGACCCAGTACTTC
clone size: .; J gene: TRBJ1-6; V gene: TRBV15; D gene: TRBD1; CDR3 protein: CATSTNLDRANNSPLHF; CDR3 DNA: TGTGCCACCAGCACAAACCTTGACAGGGCTAATAATTCACCCCTCCACTTT
clone size: .; J gene: TRBJ1-2; V gene: TRBV19; D gene: .; CDR3 protein: CASSLVGYGYTF; CDR3 DNA: TGTGCCAGTAGTCTAGTAGGCTATGGCTACACCTTC
clone size: .; J gene: TRBJ2-7; V gene: TRBV30; D gene: .; CDR3 protein: CAWSVPRGLWEEQYF; CDR3 DNA: TGTGCCTGGAGTGTACCGAGGGGACTTTGGGAGGAGCAGTACTTC
clone size: .; J gene: TRBJ2-2; V gene: TRBV7-2; D gene: .; CDR3 protein: CASSQMGSTGELFF; CDR3 DNA: TGTGCCAGCAGCCAAATGGGGAGTACCGGGGAGCTGTTTTTT
clone size: once; J gene: TRBJ1-6; V gene: TRBV6-6; D gene: .; CDR3 protein: CASSYRRTDNSPLHF; CDR3 DNA: TGTGCCAGCAGTTACCGCCGGACAGATAATTCACCCCTCCACTTT
clone size: .; J gene: TRBJ2-7; V gene: TRBV5-4; D gene: .; CDR3 protein: CASSFPGRGEQYF; CDR3 DNA: TGTGCCAGCAGCTTCCCGGGACGGGGCGAGCAGTACTTC
clone size: .; J gene: TRBJ2-5; V gene: TRBV20-1; D gene: .; CDR3 protein: CSAAREETQYF; CDR3 DNA: TGCAGTGCTGCGCGGGAAGAGACCCAGTACTTC
clone size: .; J gene: TRBJ2-7; V gene: TRBV25-1; D gene: .; CDR3 protein: CASSTDEGHYEQYF; CDR3 DNA: TGTGCCAGCAGTACCGACGAGGGGCACTACGAGCAGTACTTC
clone size: .; J gene: TRBJ2-7; V gene: TRBV27; D gene: .; CDR3 protein: CASSPGTHSYEQYF; CDR3 DNA: TGTGCCAGCAGTCCCGGGACACACTCCTACGAGCAGTACTTC
clone size: .; J gene: TRBJ2-3; V gene: TRBV5-1; D gene: .; CDR3 protein: CASSTSTDTQYF; CDR3 DNA: TGCGCCAGCTCGACTAGCACAGATACGCAGTATTTT
clone size: .; J gene: TRBJ2-1; V gene: TRBV15; D gene: .; CDR3 protein: CATKGARYNEQFF; CDR3 DNA: TGTGCCACCAAAGGGGCAAGGTACAATGAGCAGTTCTTC
clone size: .; J gene: TRBJ2-5; V gene: TRBV27; D gene: TRBD2; CDR3 protein: CASSLGGGGAGETQYF; CDR3 DNA: TGTGCCAGCAGTTTAGGTGGCGGGGGGGCCGGAGAGACCCAGTACTTC
clone size: .; J gene: TRBJ2-6; V gene: TRBV30; D gene: .; CDR3 protein: CAWSVPRVGSGANVLTF; CDR3 DNA: TGTGCCTGGAGTGTCCCCAGGGTCGGCTCTGGGGCCAACGTCCTGACTTTC
clone size: .; J gene: TRBJ2-2; V gene: TRBV30; D gene: .; CDR3 protein: CACRRDEVGELFF; CDR3 DNA: TGTGCCTGTCGAAGGGATGAGGTCGGGGAGCTGTTTTTT
clone size: .; J gene: TRBJ1-2; V gene: TRBV2; D gene: .; CDR3 protein: CASSDGQTRGGYTF; CDR3 DNA: TGTGCCAGCAGTGATGGGCAGACTAGGGGTGGCTACACCTTC
clone size: .; J gene: TRBJ1-1; V gene: TRBV2; D gene: .; CDR3 protein: CASSPGNTEAFF; CDR3 DNA: TGTGCCAGCAGTCCTGGTAACACTGAAGCTTTCTTT
clone size: .; J gene: TRBJ1-1; V gene: TRBV4-1; D gene: .; CDR3 protein: CASSQMGTDGAFF; CDR3 DNA: TGCGCCAGCAGCCAGATGGGGACCGATGGAGCTTTCTTT
clone size: .; J gene: TRBJ1-3; V gene: TRBV5-5; D gene: .; CDR3 protein: CASSMAAGSHSGNTIYF; CDR3 DNA: TGTGCCAGCAGCATGGCGGCGGGGTCTCACTCTGGAAACACCATATATTTT
clone size: .; J gene: TRBJ2-7; V gene: TRBV14; D gene: .; CDR3 protein: CASSQAVTYEQYF; CDR3 DNA: TGTGCCAGCAGCCAAGCAGTCACCTACGAGCAGTACTTC
clone size: .; J gene: TRBJ1-3; V gene: TRBV6-6; D gene: TRBD1; CDR3 protein: CASRQGNGNTIYF; CDR3 DNA: TGTGCCTCCAGACAGGGGAATGGAAACACCATATATTTT
clone size: .; J gene: TRBJ2-7; V gene: TRBV6-5; D gene: .; CDR3 protein: CASRSGGKEQYF; CDR3 DNA: TGTGCCAGCAGAAGTGGGGGGAAAGAGCAGTACTTC
clone size: .; J gene: TRBJ2-7; V gene: TRBV10-1; D gene: .; CDR3 protein: CASSPRTSSYEQYF; CDR3 DNA: TGCGCCAGCAGTCCCCGGACGAGCTCCTACGAGCAGTACTTC
clone size: .; J gene: TRBJ1-4; V gene: TRBV28; D gene: .; CDR3 protein: CASREDLPDVKLFF; CDR3 DNA: TGTGCCAGCAGGGAGGACTTGCCGGACGTCAAACTGTTTTTT
clone size: .; J gene: TRBJ2-1; V gene: TRBV6-5; D gene: .; CDR3 protein: CASTYGPRQFF; CDR3 DNA: TGTGCCAGCACTTATGGGCCCAGGCAGTTCTTC
clone size: .; J gene: TRBJ2-7; V gene: TRBV29-1; D gene: .; CDR3 protein: CSVEGESGHEQYF; CDR3 DNA: TGCAGCGTAGAGGGTGAGTCGGGGCACGAGCAGTACTTC